These T cell receptor beta chains were read from a single sample in a study of shared clonotypes between healthy human individuals. Sequencing was performed with immunoSEQ multiplex PCR; in TCRdb, only in-frame clones are kept and a portion is missing. The sample has approximately 440,000 clones, roughly 80% seen once; the top ten hold approximately 12%. Sequenced material: PBMCs. The receptor source for this set is a woman aged 40 to 50 in good health. Some clones in this sample may be carry-over from other donors' samples. Each CDR3 is given with its conserved first and last residue. Fields, in order: clone size, D gene, V gene, J gene, CDR3 protein, CDR3 DNA. A D gene is named only where the DNA matches it firmly. Size values are once, few and many counts, or a class for expanded clones, and some rows have none.

many,NA,TRBV5-4,TRBJ1-2,CASSETENYGYTF,TGTGCCAGCAGCGAGACAGAGAACTATGGCTACACCTTC
NA,NA,TRBV6-5,TRBJ2-1,CASSTINNEQFF,TGTGCCAGCAGTACGATAAACAATGAGCAGTTCTTC
NA,TRBD1,TRBV28,TRBJ2-2,CASSPGQHTGELFF,TGTGCCAGCAGTCCGGGACAGCACACCGGGGAGCTGTTTTTT
NA,NA,TRBV15,TRBJ2-1,CATSRVNNEQFF,TGTGCCACCAGCAGAGTGAACAATGAGCAGTTCTTC
NA,NA,TRBV7-2,TRBJ2-7,CASTLNLGGPYEQYF,TGTGCCAGCACTTTAAACCTGGGGGGCCCTTACGAGCAGTACTTC
NA,NA,TRBV5-1,TRBJ1-3,CASSLAGPSRGNTIYF,TGCGCCAGCAGCTTGGCCGGACCCTCGAGGGGAAACACCATATATTTT
NA,NA,TRBV4-1,TRBJ2-7,CASSQPGRYEQYF,TGCGCCAGCAGCCAACCAGGGCGATACGAGCAGTACTTC
NA,TRBD1,TRBV19,TRBJ1-1,CASSIGTGAASSTEAFF,TGTGCCAGTAGTATCGGGACAGGGGCGGCCTCCAGCACTGAAGCTTTCTTT
NA,TRBD1,TRBV6-1,TRBJ1-4,CASTPRGQPNEKLFF,TGTGCCAGCACCCCAAGGGGGCAGCCTAATGAAAAACTGTTTTTT
NA,NA,TRBV6-1,TRBJ2-7,CASGLSSYEQYF,TGTGCCAGCGGACTCAGCTCCTACGAGCAGTACTTC
NA,NA,TRBV15,TRBJ1-3,CATSRGISGNTIYF,TGTGCCACCAGCAGAGGGATTTCTGGAAACACCATATATTTT
NA,TRBD1,TRBV28,TRBJ1-2,CASSLGQSYGYTF,TGTGCCAGCAGTTTGGGACAGAGCTATGGCTACACCTTC
many,TRBD1,TRBV6-1,TRBJ2-7,CASSEKTGGSYEQYF,TGTGCCAGCAGTGAGAAGACAGGGGGCTCCTACGAGCAGTACTTC
NA,NA,TRBV19,TRBJ2-6,CASTSSSSGANVLTF,TGTGCCAGTACCTCATCGAGCTCTGGGGCCAACGTCCTGACTTTC
few,NA,TRBV28,TRBJ2-7,CASSSTPRTAYEQYF,TGTGCCAGCAGTTCCACCCCCCGGACAGCTTACGAGCAGTACTTC
NA,NA,TRBV19,TRBJ2-7,CASSTQGYSEQYF,TGTGCCAGTAGTACCCAGGGGTATTCCGAGCAGTACTTC
NA,NA,TRBV7-6,TRBJ1-4,CASSSRVNEKLFF,TGTGCCAGCAGCTCCAGAGTTAATGAAAAACTGTTTTTT
few,NA,TRBV9,TRBJ2-7,CASSARDGYYYEQYF,TGTGCCAGCAGCGCCCGGGACGGCTACTACTACGAGCAGTACTTC
NA,TRBD1,TRBV28,TRBJ2-7,CASSQPGTGSYEQYF,TGTGCCAGCAGCCAACCCGGGACAGGGTCCTACGAGCAGTACTTC
few,NA,TRBV7-2,TRBJ2-7,CASSFGLGRYEQYF,TGTGCCAGCAGCTTCGGACTGGGGCGCTACGAGCAGTACTTC
NA,NA,TRBV29-1,TRBJ1-5,CSVGSGAGQPQHF,TGCAGCGTTGGTTCAGGGGCCGGTCAGCCCCAGCATTTT
NA,NA,TRBV6-4,TRBJ1-3,CASSYSRMGSGNTIYF,TGTGCCAGCAGTTACTCGAGGATGGGGTCTGGAAACACCATATATTTT
NA,NA,TRBV7-9,TRBJ1-1,CASSSTGTPNTEAFF,TGTGCCAGCAGCTCCACCGGGACACCGAACACTGAAGCTTTCTTT
NA,NA,TRBV2,TRBJ2-7,CASSRGLDQEQYF,TGTGCCAGTAGCCGGGGCCTAGATCAAGAGCAGTACTTC
NA,TRBD1,TRBV4-1,TRBJ1-2,CASSLTMTGDVGYTF,TGCGCCAGCAGCCTAACCATGACAGGGGATGTTGGCTACACCTTC
NA,TRBD1,TRBV7-9,TRBJ1-2,CASSARDRGNYGYTF,TGTGCCAGCAGCGCGAGGGACAGGGGAAACTATGGCTACACCTTC
NA,NA,TRBV5-1,TRBJ1-2,CASSQGDSNYGYTF,TGCGCCAGCAGCCAAGGGGACTCGAACTATGGCTACACCTTC
NA,NA,TRBV4-1,TRBJ2-7,CASSQDRDKAYEQYF,TGCGCCAGCAGCCAAGATCGGGACAAAGCCTACGAGCAGTACTTC
NA,NA,TRBV6-5,TRBJ1-5,CASSPSGAWQPQHF,TGTGCCAGCAGTCCTTCGGGGGCATGGCAGCCCCAGCATTTT
NA,NA,TRBV7-2,TRBJ1-1,CASSLLNSMNTEAFF,TGTGCCAGCAGCTTATTGAACAGTATGAACACTGAAGCTTTCTTT
NA,NA,TRBV19,TRBJ2-7,CASSIRGDAWDEQYF,TGTGCCAGTAGTATTAGAGGGGACGCGTGGGACGAGCAGTACTTC
NA,TRBD1,TRBV6-5,TRBJ1-1,CASSYWQGDTEAFF,TGTGCCAGCAGTTACTGGCAGGGGGACACTGAAGCTTTCTTT
NA,TRBD2,TRBV7-3,TRBJ2-1,CASQAGVSRNEQFF,TGTGCCAGCCAAGCGGGAGTCTCGCGGAATGAGCAGTTCTTC
NA,TRBD1,TRBV6-6,TRBJ1-2,CASSRTGNRGDYGYTF,TGTGCCAGCAGCCGGACAGGGAATCGAGGCGACTATGGCTACACCTTC
NA,TRBD2,TRBV7-2,TRBJ2-1,CASSFSGGWYNEQFF,TGTGCCAGCAGCTTTAGCGGGGGATGGTACAATGAGCAGTTCTTC
NA,TRBD1,TRBV7-2,TRBJ1-2,CASSWDRVQGYTF,TGTGCCAGCAGCTGGGACAGGGTACAGGGCTACACCTTC
NA,NA,TRBV18,TRBJ1-1,CASSPAQSNTEAFF,TGTGCCAGCTCACCAGCACAGTCGAACACTGAAGCTTTCTTT
NA,TRBD1,TRBV5-1,TRBJ1-2,CASSLVVEGRGQHGYTF,TGCGCCAGCAGCTTGGTAGTCGAGGGCAGGGGGCAGCATGGCTACACCTTC
NA,NA,TRBV6-6,TRBJ2-7,CASSYVSFLHF,TGTGCCAGCAGTTACGTGTCTTTTCTCCACTTC
NA,NA,TRBV28,TRBJ1-4,CASSANRDGREKLFF,TGTGCCAGCAGTGCAAACAGGGATGGACGCGAAAAACTGTTTTTT
NA,NA,TRBV7-9,TRBJ2-7,CASSFEYGYEQYF,TGTGCCAGCAGCTTCGAATATGGCTACGAGCAGTACTTC
NA,NA,TRBV30,TRBJ1-1,CAWNVRGSTEAFF,TGTGCCTGGAATGTACGGGGGAGTACTGAAGCTTTCTTT
NA,NA,TRBV7-9,TRBJ2-3,CASSPQGRADTQYF,TGTGCCAGCAGCCCCCAGGGGAGGGCAGATACGCAGTATTTT
NA,NA,TRBV6-1,TRBJ2-3,CASSPRRDSTDTQYF,TGTGCCAGCAGCCCGAGGAGGGACAGCACAGATACGCAGTATTTT
NA,TRBD2,TRBV18,TRBJ2-1,CASSQRAGDSGNEQFF,TGTGCCAGCTCACAGAGAGCGGGAGATAGCGGCAATGAGCAGTTCTTC
NA,NA,TRBV28,TRBJ1-2,CASSFGSGLYGYTF,TGTGCCAGCAGTTTCGGCAGCGGACTCTATGGCTACACCTTC
NA,NA,TRBV18,TRBJ2-5,CASSRGTEETQYF,TGTGCCAGCTCACGCGGGACGGAAGAGACCCAGTACTTC
NA,TRBD1,TRBV28,TRBJ2-7,CASSSGQGSEQYF,TGTGCCAGCAGTTCAGGACAGGGCAGCGAGCAGTACTTC
NA,NA,TRBV7-6,TRBJ2-5,CASSFEAGGETQYF,TGTGCCAGCAGCTTTGAGGCAGGGGGGGAGACCCAGTACTTC
NA,NA,TRBV6-1,TRBJ1-1,CASSEGPRRGGTEAFF,TGTGCCAGCAGTGAAGGTCCCAGAAGGGGGGGGACTGAAGCTTTCTTT
NA,TRBD2,TRBV7-8,TRBJ2-7,CASTTTMDLAGGASYEQYF,TGTGCCAGCACCACTACCATGGATCTAGCGGGAGGCGCGTCCTACGAGCAGTACTTC
NA,TRBD1,TRBV6-1,TRBJ1-2,CASVNAWTGLYGYTF,TGTGCCAGCGTAAACGCCTGGACAGGCCTCTATGGCTACACCTTC